This T cell receptor beta chain was sequenced in a study of identical twins. Study conclusions and caveats: Models underestimated how often monozygotic twins shared out-of-frame TCR alpha. While abundant cord blood beta clonotypes carried fewer insertions, memory repertoires showed no such pattern. In drawing conclusions, the study used cross-sectional statistical analysis and did not follow the same donors.

Germline trimming cut 1 base from V and 7 bases from J; bases unmatched to any gene: 3. CDR3 length: 14 amino acids. The V gene's germline CDR1 is KGHDR and CDR2 SFDVKD. Unique molecular identifiers were in the cDNA, with template-switch universal primer binding. From the 5' RACE reads, TCRdb called clonotypes with MiXCR, one entry per CDR3 protein. The data hold roughly 1,500,000 distinct CDR3 sequences, with about 31% observed a single time. Concerning this clonotype itself: The antigen remains undetermined.

Sequencing was performed on cord blood. This clonotype was sampled from a newborn girl in good health. This chain links TRBV24-1 with TRBJ2-1; TRBD2 aligns across 7 bases. CDR3 in DNA: TGTGCCACCAGTGATTTAGCTAGCGGAAATGAGCAGTTCTTC. Its protein product is CATSDLASGNEQFF.